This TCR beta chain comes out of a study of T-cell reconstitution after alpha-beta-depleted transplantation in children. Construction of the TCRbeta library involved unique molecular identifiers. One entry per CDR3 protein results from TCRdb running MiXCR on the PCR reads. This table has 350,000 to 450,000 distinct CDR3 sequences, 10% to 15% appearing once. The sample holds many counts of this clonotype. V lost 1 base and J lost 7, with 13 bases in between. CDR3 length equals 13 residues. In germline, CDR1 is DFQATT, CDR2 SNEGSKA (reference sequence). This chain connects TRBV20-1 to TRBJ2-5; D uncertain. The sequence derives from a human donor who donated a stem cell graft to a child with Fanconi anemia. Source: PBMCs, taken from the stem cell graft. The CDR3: CSARGRPDGTQYF. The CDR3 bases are TGCAGTGCTAGAGGACGGCCCGACGGGACCCAGTACTTC.